One and the same sample provided the 32 T cell receptor beta chains below, sequenced in a study of cytomegalovirus exposure and HLA in healthy donors. Primers: 60 Vbeta forward and 13 Jbeta reverse. Here immunoSEQ multiplex PCR was the method, and the copy in TCRdb shows in-frame clones only, minus some. The sample holds 100,000 to 130,000 clones, approximately 74% seen once. The sequenced sample was PBMCs. These receptors came from a middle-aged woman in good health and CMV-seropositive.

The gene calls are TRBV30 and TRBJ1-3; 8 bases line up with TRBD1. V lost 2 bases, J lost 3 bases, and 3 bases stayed unmatched. This CDR3 contains 14 residues. The germline V gene has CDR1 GTSNPN and CDR2 SVGIG (reference sequence). Here the CDR3 DNA reads TGTGCCTGGAGTCAGGGGGCGTATGGAAACACCATATATTTT. Protein: CAWSQGAYGNTIYF. Complete variable domain (other parts from reference TRBV30 and TRBJ1-3): SQTIHQWPATLVQPVGSPLSLECTVEGTSNPNLYWYRQAAGRGLQLLFYSVGIGQISSEVPQNLSASRPQDRQFILSSKKLLLSDSGFYLCAWSQGAYGNTIYFGEGSWLTVV.

The rearrangement joins TRBV30 to TRBJ1-5, with D unclear. Germline lookup yields CDR1 GTSNPN and CDR2 SVGIG (reference sequence). This CDR3 spans 14 amino acids. The ends were cut back, 3 bases at V and 2 bases at J, with 11 bases in the middle. CDR3 DNA: TGTGCCTGGAGCGCACTGGCGGGCAATCAGCCCCAGCATTTT. Residues: CAWSALAGNQPQHF.

This chain joins TRBV5-4 and TRBJ1-2; 7 nucleotides line up with TRBD1. V was clipped by 4 bases and J by 0 bases; unmatched bases: 6. This CDR3 has 15 amino acids. From germline, CDR1 is SGHNT and CDR2 YYREEE (reference sequence). This chain's CDR3 is CASSLGTASNYGYTF. Here the CDR3 DNA reads TGTGCCAGCAGCCTGGGGACAGCCTCTAACTATGGCTACACCTTC.

The rearrangement joins TRBV28 to TRBJ2-5; 11 nucleotides agree with TRBD2. This CDR3 contains 16 residues. With V trimmed by 3 bases and J by 5 bases, 8 bases remained unmatched. CDR1 is MDHEN and CDR2 is SYDVKM in the germline V gene. CDR3 coding DNA: TGTGCCAGCAGTTTGGGTAGCGGGGGGGCCGCGGAGACCCAGTACTTC. Amino acid sequence: CASSLGSGGAAETQYF.

This clone was found once. The chain employs TRBV5-6 and TRBJ1-2; possible D gene TRBD1, 6 bases. The CDR3 extends over 14 amino acids. Trimming took off 2 bases at V and 3 bases at J, with 11 bases between the two ends. CDR1 is SGHDT, CDR2 YYEEEE, per germline. This chain's CDR3 is CASSFRGGYYGYTF. The CDR3 region has the DNA TGTGCCAGCAGCTTCAGGGGAGGGTACTATGGCTACACCTTC.

The chain carries TRBV5-6 and TRBJ1-1; 7 bases line up with TRBD1. V gave up 3 bases and J gave up 4 bases; unmatched junction bases: 12. From germline, CDR1 is SGHDT and CDR2 YYEEEE. CDR3 length: 16 residues. In nucleotides, the CDR3 is TGTGCCAGCAGCTACGCCGGGACAGTCAAGGGCACTGAAGCTTTCTTT. Translated: CASSYAGTVKGTEAFF.

V is TRBV30 and J is TRBJ2-1; 8 bases agree with TRBD2. The trim removed 4 bases at V and 3 bases at J, leaving 11 bases unmatched. CDR3 length: 16 amino acids. The V gene's germline CDR1 is GTSNPN and CDR2 SVGIG (reference sequence). This CDR3 reads CAWTPVGAGGYNEQFF. CDR3 nucleotides: TGTGCCTGGACCCCTGTAGGTGCGGGGGGCTACAATGAGCAGTTCTTC.

The chain is built from TRBV6-1 and TRBJ1-6; D may be TRBD1 (5 bases). The CDR3 loop spans 15 amino acids. V lost 6 bases and J 13 bases, leaving 22 bases between the germline ends. Looked up from germline, CDR1 is MNHNS and CDR2 is SASEGT. The DNA of the CDR3 is TGTGCCAGCAGGACGGGACCGGGAGCAGTTATTCCCCTCCACTTT. It is translated as CASRTGPGAVIPLHF.

The V gene is TRBV11-2, the J gene TRBJ2-7; D gene ambiguous. Germline V gene data show CDR1 as SGHAT and CDR2 as FQNNGV. Trimming stripped 2 bases from V and 6 bases from J, with 11 bases between. This CDR3 comprises 13 residues. The DNA of the CDR3 is TGTGCCAGCAGCTTAAGTACGCGGAGCGAGCAGTACTTC. As protein: CASSLSTRSEQYF.

The chain is built from TRBV4-2 and TRBJ1-5; TRBD1 aligns across 7 bases. This CDR3 comprises 16 residues. The V gene's germline CDR1 is LGHNA and CDR2 YNFKEQ. The V gene end was trimmed by 2 bases and the J gene end by 4 bases; junction bases not matched to a gene: 8. CDR3 region: CASSQWTGPGNQPQHF. CDR3 bases: TGTGCCAGCAGCCAATGGACAGGCCCTGGGAATCAGCCCCAGCATTTT.

The chain links TRBV30 to TRBJ1-2, with 7 bases that match TRBD1. This CDR3 spans 11 amino acids. J gave up 6 bases and V 7 bases, and 5 bases lay outside the gene matches. CDR1 is GTSNPN and CDR2 is SVGIG in the germline V gene (reference sequence). CDR3 nucleotide sequence: TGTGCCTACCAACAGGGGAATGGCTACACCTTC. Protein product: CAYQQGNGYTF.

This chain links TRBV2 with TRBJ1-2; TRBD1 agrees at 8 bases. V lost 6 bases, J lost 1 base, and 1 base stayed unmatched. Germline CDR1 SNHLY, CDR2 FYNNEI. There are 13 residues in the CDR3. The DNA for the CDR3 is TGTGCCAGCAGGGACAGGGTTAACTATGGCTACACCTTC. Translated, it gives CASRDRVNYGYTF.

Only one count was recorded for this clone. The V gene is TRBV14, the J gene TRBJ2-7; D is possibly TRBD1 (5 bases). Per germline, CDR1 SGHDN and CDR2 FVKESK. The CDR3 consists of 13 residues. Trimming pared 4 bases from V and 4 bases from J, leaving 11 bases between. The DNA of the CDR3 is TGTGCCAGCAGCCTATCGCAGGGTTACGAGCAGTACTTC. Encoded protein: CASSLSQGYEQYF. The whole variable domain, filled in from reference TRBV14 and TRBJ2-7, reads EAGVTQFPSHSVIEKGQTVTLRCDPISGHDNLYWYRRVMGKEIKFLLHFVKESKQDESGMPNNRFLAERTGGTYSTLKVQPAELEDSGVYFCASSLSQGYEQYFGPGTRLTVT.

This clone has a handful of counts. This chain links TRBV19 with TRBJ2-1; D is undetermined. The CDR3 extends over 16 amino acids. CDR1 is LNHDA and CDR2 is SQIVND in the germline V gene (reference sequence). Trimming took 4 bases from V and 0 from J, leaving 13 bases between them. The DNA for the CDR3 is TGTGCCAGTAGTAAGTTTTTGGTTAGCTCCTACAATGAGCAGTTCTTC. Protein product: CASSKFLVSSYNEQFF.

This clone was detected only a few times. The chain has TRBV6-5 and TRBJ2-5; 7 positions agree with TRBD2. Germline CDR1 reads MNHEY; CDR2 reads SVGAGI. The V and J ends lost 6 bases and 2 bases, in that order; junction bases with no gene match: 6. The CDR3 is 14 amino acids. The CDR3 region is CASSQAGGQETQYF. The CDR3 DNA reads as TGTGCCAGCAGCCAAGCCGGGGGGCAAGAGACCCAGTACTTC.

The chain employs TRBV7-6 and TRBJ1-4, with D maybe TRBD1 (5 bases). Per the germline V gene, CDR1 is SGHVS and CDR2 is FNYEAQ. The CDR3 spans 13 residues. The germline V and J ends were trimmed by 4 bases and 8 bases, with 11 bases remaining between them. The DNA of the CDR3 is TGTGCCAGCAGCTATGGACAAACGGAAAAACTGTTTTTT. The encoded protein is CASSYGQTEKLFF.

The chain has TRBV7-9 and TRBJ1-6, with 9 positions matching TRBD1. CDR1 and CDR2 (germline): SEHNR, FQNEAQ (reference sequence). CDR3 length: 15 residues. V shed 5 bases and J 7 bases; nucleotides not matched to a gene: 6. The CDR3 sequence is CASSERQGENSPLHF. The CDR3 coding sequence is TGTGCCAGCAGCGAGCGACAGGGGGAAAATTCACCCCTCCACTTT.

The chain has TRBV14 and TRBJ2-7; unclear D gene. Trimming pared 4 bases from V and 6 bases from J, leaving 10 bases between. The CDR3 has 12 amino acids. Per germline, CDR1 SGHDN and CDR2 FVKESK. The CDR3 DNA follows: TGTGCCAGCAGCCCCCTCCCGGGCGAGCAGTACTTC. Translating gives CASSPLPGEQYF. Complete variable domain (other parts from reference TRBV14 and TRBJ2-7): EAGVTQFPSHSVIEKGQTVTLRCDPISGHDNLYWYRRVMGKEIKFLLHFVKESKQDESGMPNNRFLAERTGGTYSTLKVQPAELEDSGVYFCASSPLPGEQYFGPGTRLTVT.

This chain connects TRBV18 to TRBJ1-1; 7 bases map to TRBD1. CDR1 KGHSH and CDR2 LQKENI come from the germline V gene. Unmatched junction bases numbered 5, after V lost 10 bases and J lost 0 bases. This CDR3 is built from 13 residues. The chain's CDR3 is CATSGTVNTEAFF. Here the CDR3 DNA reads TGTGCCACCTCCGGGACAGTGAACACTGAAGCTTTCTTT.

The chain links TRBV4-2 to TRBJ2-7, with 10 bases lining up with TRBD2. The CDR3 spans 14 residues. V lost 4 bases and J lost 2; bases outside the gene matches: 2. Germline loops: CDR1 LGHNA, CDR2 YNFKEQ. The CDR3 region is CASSRTSGTYEQYF. The CDR3 DNA reads as TGTGCCAGCAGCCGGACTAGCGGCACCTACGAGCAGTACTTC.

The sample holds a few counts of this clone. The CDR3 loop reads CSVLGTSGGHEQYF. CDR3 sequence (DNA): TGCAGCGTACTCGGGACTAGCGGGGGCCACGAGCAGTACTTC. This chain uses TRBV29-1 with TRBJ2-7; 14 bases are shared with TRBD2. The germline CDR1 and CDR2 sequences are SQVTM and ANQGSEA. The CDR3 has 14 residues. V dropped 6 bases and J dropped 5; count of bases not matched to a gene: 6.

The chain couples TRBV4-3 to TRBJ2-1; 7 nucleotides align to TRBD1. V lost 4 bases, J lost 3 bases, and 6 bases stayed unmatched. The germline V gene encodes CDR1 LGHNA and CDR2 YSLEER. The CDR3 has 15 amino acids. CDR3 residues: CASSRGQDRYNEQFF. Written as DNA, the CDR3 is TGCGCCAGCAGCCGAGGACAGGACCGCTACAATGAGCAGTTCTTC.

V is TRBV7-9 and J is TRBJ2-1, with D perhaps matching TRBD2 (6 bases). This CDR3 region has 18 residues. V lost 4 bases and J lost 0, with 19 bases in between. In germline, CDR1 is SEHNR, CDR2 FQNEAQ (reference sequence). The CDR3 nucleotides read TGTGCCAGCAGCTCACCTCGGACTAATTCACGCTCCTACAATGAGCAGTTCTTC. Its translation: CASSSPRTNSRSYNEQFF.

A few counts support this clone. The chain joins TRBV4-2 to TRBJ1-6, with D uncertain. With 2 bases removed from V and 10 bases from J, the gap between germline ends came to 15 bases. CDR3 length: 15 amino acids. Germline-derived CDR1 and CDR2 are LGHNA and YNFKEQ. CDR3 nucleotides: TGTGCCAGCAGCCAATTTGAGAGGGTAGAGTCACCCCTCCACTTT. Translated: CASSQFERVESPLHF.

The chain links TRBV5-1 to TRBJ2-5, with 9 bases identical to TRBD2. Germline lookup yields CDR1 SGHRS and CDR2 YFSETQ. This CDR3 is 17 amino acids long. Trimming removed 2 bases from V and 1 base from J; junction bases left unmatched: 9. The CDR3 here is CASSFRAERGVQETQYF. In DNA, the CDR3 is TGCGCCAGCAGCTTTAGGGCGGAGCGGGGGGTCCAAGAGACCCAGTACTTC.

This chain connects TRBV5-8 to TRBJ1-2; D ambiguous. The CDR3 is 16 residues long. Deletions cut 7 bases from V and 4 bases from J, with 23 bases between. Germline loops: CDR1 SGHTS, CDR2 YDEGEE. The CDR3 coding sequence is TGTGCCAGCCCGCAGCTCCGGAGCCGGTTGATCTATGGCTACACCTTC. It specifies CASPQLRSRLIYGYTF.

The chain joins TRBV27 to TRBJ2-1; D is perhaps TRBD2 (5 bases). The germline V and J ends were trimmed by 2 bases and 6 bases, with 23 bases remaining between them. Germline CDR1 MNHEY, CDR2 SMNVEV (reference sequence). CDR3 length: 18 residues. The CDR3, as DNA: TGTGCCAGCAGTTTAAATCGCCTGCGGGCAGGCCCTGGCAATGAGCAGTTCTTC. Its protein is CASSLNRLRAGPGNEQFF.

V gene TRBV7-3 combines with J gene TRBJ1-6, with D possibly being TRBD1 (6 bases). This CDR3 is 16 amino acids long. With 0 bases removed from V and 8 bases from J, the gap between germline ends came to 14 bases. Germline V gives CDR1 SGHTA, CDR2 FQGTGA. The CDR3 is CASSLTGQGRDSPLHF. DNA for the CDR3: TGTGCCAGCAGCTTAACGGGGCAGGGGAGGGATTCACCCCTCCACTTT.

The count of this clone is one. The chain links TRBV11-2 to TRBJ1-1; D is undetermined. Per the germline V gene, CDR1 is SGHAT and CDR2 is FQNNGV. The V end lost 3 bases, the J end lost 5 bases, and 4 bases lay between the germline ends. The CDR3 spans 11 residues. The CDR3 here is CASSFTTEAFF. CDR3 sequence (DNA): TGTGCCAGCAGCTTTACTACTGAAGCTTTCTTT.

The chain couples TRBV10-3 to TRBJ2-3, with 7 bases matching TRBD1. Germline trimming cut 4 bases from V and 8 bases from J; bases unmatched to any gene: 9. CDR1 and CDR2 from the germline V gene are ENHRY and SYGVKD. The CDR3 is 14 residues long. This CDR3 is CAISGRDRIGTQYF. DNA for the CDR3: TGTGCCATCAGTGGCCGGGACAGAATCGGTACGCAGTATTTT.

This clone has just a few counts. The CDR3 nucleotides are TGTGCCATCAGTGAGGAAGCGGCTGGCTATGGCTACACCTTC. This codes for CAISEEAAGYGYTF. The gene calls are TRBV10-3 and TRBJ1-2; D is unresolved. The V end was cut by 2 bases, the J end by 4 bases, with 11 bases between. CDR1 and CDR2 (germline): ENHRY, SYGVKD. This CDR3 is 14 amino acids long.

The chain combines TRBV6-5 with TRBJ1-4, with TRBD1 matching over 7 bases. With V trimmed by 0 bases and J by 7 bases, 8 bases remained unmatched. This CDR3 has 16 residues. CDR1 is MNHEY, CDR2 SVGAGI, per germline. The CDR3 nucleotides are TGTGCCAGCAGTTACTCCCGGACAGGAAGAGGTGAAAAACTGTTTTTT. This sequence encodes CASSYSRTGRGEKLFF.